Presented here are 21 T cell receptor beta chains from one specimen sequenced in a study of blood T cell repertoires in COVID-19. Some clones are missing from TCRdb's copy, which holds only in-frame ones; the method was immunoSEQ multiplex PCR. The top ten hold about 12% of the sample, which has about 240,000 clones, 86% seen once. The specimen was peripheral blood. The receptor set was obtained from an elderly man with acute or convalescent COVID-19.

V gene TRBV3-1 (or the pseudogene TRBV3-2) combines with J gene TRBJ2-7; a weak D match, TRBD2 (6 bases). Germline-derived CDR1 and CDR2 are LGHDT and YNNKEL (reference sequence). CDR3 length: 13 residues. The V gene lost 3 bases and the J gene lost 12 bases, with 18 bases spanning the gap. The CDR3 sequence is CASSQIPGEVGYF. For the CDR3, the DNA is TGTGCCAGCAGCCAGATCCCGGGAGAGGTGGGGTACTTC.

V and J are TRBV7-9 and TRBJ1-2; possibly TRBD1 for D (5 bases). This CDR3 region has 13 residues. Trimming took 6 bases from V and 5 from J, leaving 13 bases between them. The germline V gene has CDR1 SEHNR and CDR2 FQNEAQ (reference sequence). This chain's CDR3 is CASRIFTGYGYTF. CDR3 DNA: TGTGCCAGCAGAATTTTCACAGGATATGGCTACACCTTC. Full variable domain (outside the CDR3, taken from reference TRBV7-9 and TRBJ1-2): DTGVSQNPRHKITKRGQNVTFRCDPISEHNRLYWYRQTLGQGPEFLTYFQNEAQLEKSRLLSDRFSAERPKGSFSTLEIQRTEQGDSAMYLCASRIFTGYGYTFGSGTRLTVV.

CDR3 sequence (DNA): TGTGCCAGCAGACGGACAGGGGCGTACACAGATACGCAGTATTTT. It encodes CASRRTGAYTDTQYF. The chain uses TRBV5-4 and TRBJ2-3; 9 positions match TRBD1. This CDR3 spans 15 amino acids. After removal of 5 bases from V and 2 bases from J, the junction contained 6 bases not matched to a gene. Per the germline V gene, CDR1 is SGHNT and CDR2 is YYREEE (reference sequence).

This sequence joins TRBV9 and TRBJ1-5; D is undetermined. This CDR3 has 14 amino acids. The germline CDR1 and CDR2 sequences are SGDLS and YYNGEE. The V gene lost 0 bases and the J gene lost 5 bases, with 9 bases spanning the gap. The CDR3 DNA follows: TGTGCCAGCAGCGTAGGATTAGAGGATCAGCCCCAGCATTTT. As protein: CASSVGLEDQPQHF. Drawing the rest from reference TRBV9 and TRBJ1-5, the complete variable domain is DSGVTQTPKHLITATGQRVTLRCSPRSGDLSVYWYQQSLDQGLQFLIQYYNGEERAKGNILERFSAQQFPDLHSELNLSSLELGDSALYFCASSVGLEDQPQHFGDGTRLSIL.

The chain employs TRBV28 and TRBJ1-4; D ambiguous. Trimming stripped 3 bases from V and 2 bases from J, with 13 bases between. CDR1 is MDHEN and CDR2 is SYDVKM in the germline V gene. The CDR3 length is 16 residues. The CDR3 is CASSFAGLGTNEKLFF. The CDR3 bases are TGTGCCAGCAGTTTTGCGGGGTTAGGCACTAATGAAAAACTGTTTTTT. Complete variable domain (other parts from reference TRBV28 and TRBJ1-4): DVKVTQSSRYLVKRTGEKVFLECVQDMDHENMFWYRQDPGLGLRLIYFSYDVKMKEKGDIPEGYSVSREKKERFSLILESASTNQTSMYLCASSFAGLGTNEKLFFGSGTQLSVL.

CDR3: CATSDLANLAINEQFF. CDR3 coding DNA: TGTGCCACCAGTGATTTGGCGAATCTAGCGATCAATGAGCAGTTCTTC. J is TRBJ2-1 and V is TRBV24-1; possibly TRBD2 for D (6 bases). The length of the CDR3 is 16 residues. Germline lookup yields CDR1 KGHDR and CDR2 SFDVKD. V lost 0 bases, J lost 6 bases, and 14 bases lay in between.

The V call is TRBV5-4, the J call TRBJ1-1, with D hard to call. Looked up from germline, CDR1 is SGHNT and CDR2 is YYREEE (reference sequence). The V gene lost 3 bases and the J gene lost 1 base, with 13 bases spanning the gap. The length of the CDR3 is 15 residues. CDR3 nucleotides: TGTGCCAGCAGCTGGAGGGCTAAGGGGAACACTGAAGCTTTCTTT. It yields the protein CASSWRAKGNTEAFF.

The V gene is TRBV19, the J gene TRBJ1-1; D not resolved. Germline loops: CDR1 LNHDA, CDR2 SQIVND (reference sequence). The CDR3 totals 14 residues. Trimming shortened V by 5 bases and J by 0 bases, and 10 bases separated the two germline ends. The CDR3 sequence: CASSPLGMNTEAFF. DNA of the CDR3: TGTGCCAGTAGTCCCCTCGGGATGAACACTGAAGCTTTCTTT.

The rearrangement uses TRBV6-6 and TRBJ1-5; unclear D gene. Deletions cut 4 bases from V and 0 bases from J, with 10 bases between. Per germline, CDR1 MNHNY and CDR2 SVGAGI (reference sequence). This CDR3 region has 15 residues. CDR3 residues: CASSLSQISNQPQHF. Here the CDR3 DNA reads TGTGCCAGCAGTTTATCTCAGATTAGCAATCAGCCCCAGCATTTT.

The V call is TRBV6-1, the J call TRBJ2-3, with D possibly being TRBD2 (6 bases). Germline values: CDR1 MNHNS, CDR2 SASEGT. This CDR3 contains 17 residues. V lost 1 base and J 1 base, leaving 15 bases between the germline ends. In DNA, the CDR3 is TGTGCCAGCAGTGAAGGAGCGTTGAGGGAGGGCACAGATACGCAGTATTTT. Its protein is CASSEGALREGTDTQYF.

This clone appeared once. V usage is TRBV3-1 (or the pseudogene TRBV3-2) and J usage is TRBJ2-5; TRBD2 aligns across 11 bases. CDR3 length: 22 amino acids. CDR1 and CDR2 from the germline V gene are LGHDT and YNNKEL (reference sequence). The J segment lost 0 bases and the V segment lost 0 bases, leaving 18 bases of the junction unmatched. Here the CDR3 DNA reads TGTGCCAGCAGCCAAGATCCCCGACGAAGTACTAGCGGGGGCCTATACCAAGAGACCCAGTACTTC. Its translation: CASSQDPRRSTSGGLYQETQYF.

CDR3 amino acids: CASGWSGDTEAFF. Here the CDR3 DNA reads TGTGCTAGTGGTTGGTCAGGGGACACTGAAGCTTTCTTT. This chain connects TRBV12-5 to TRBJ1-1, with D possibly TRBD1 on 6 matching bases. The CDR3 extends over 13 amino acids. Germline CDR1 LGHNT, CDR2 FRNRAP. Trimming took 4 bases from V and 3 from J, leaving 9 bases between them.

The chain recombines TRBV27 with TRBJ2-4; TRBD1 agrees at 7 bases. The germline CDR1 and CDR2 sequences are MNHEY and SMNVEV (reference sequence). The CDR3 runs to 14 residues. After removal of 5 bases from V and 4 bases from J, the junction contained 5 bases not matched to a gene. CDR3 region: CASSDPGQKNIQYF. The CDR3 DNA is TGTGCCAGCAGTGATCCGGGACAGAAAAACATTCAGTACTTC.

CDR3 in DNA: TGTGCCAGCAGCGTAATGACAGGGGGCTTAGTGGGCTACACCTTC. Protein product: CASSVMTGGLVGYTF. V gene TRBV9 combines with J gene TRBJ1-2; the match to TRBD1 covers 10 bases. The V segment lost 1 base and the J segment 8 bases; nucleotides outside the gene matches: 8. CDR1 and CDR2 (germline): SGDLS, YYNGEE. There are 15 residues in the CDR3.

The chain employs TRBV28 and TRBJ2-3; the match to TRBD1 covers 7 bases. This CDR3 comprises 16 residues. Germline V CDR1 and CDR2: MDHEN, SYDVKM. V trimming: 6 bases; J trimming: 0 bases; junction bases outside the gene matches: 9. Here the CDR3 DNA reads TGTGCCAGCAGCCCAGGGGGTATTTCTAGCACAGATACGCAGTATTTT. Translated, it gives CASSPGGISSTDTQYF.

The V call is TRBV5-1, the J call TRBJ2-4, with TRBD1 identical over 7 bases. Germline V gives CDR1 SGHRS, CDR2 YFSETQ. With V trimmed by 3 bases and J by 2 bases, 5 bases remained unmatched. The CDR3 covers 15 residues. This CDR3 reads CASSWGTDSKNIQYF. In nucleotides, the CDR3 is TGCGCCAGCAGCTGGGGGACAGATTCCAAAAACATTCAGTACTTC.

The CDR3 reads CASSYSSRGPYEQYF. Here the CDR3 DNA reads TGTGCCAGCAGTTACTCCTCCAGGGGCCCCTACGAGCAGTACTTC. The J gene is TRBJ2-7, the V gene TRBV6-5; possible D gene TRBD1, 6 bases. V lost 0 bases and J 2 bases, leaving 11 bases between the germline ends. The germline V gene encodes CDR1 MNHEY and CDR2 SVGAGI. The CDR3 is 15 residues long.

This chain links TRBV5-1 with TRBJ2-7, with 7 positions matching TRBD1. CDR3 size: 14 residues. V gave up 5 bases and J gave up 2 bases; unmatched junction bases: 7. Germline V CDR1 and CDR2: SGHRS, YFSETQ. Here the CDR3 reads CASRLGQTTYEQYF. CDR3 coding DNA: TGCGCCAGCAGACTGGGACAGACCACCTACGAGCAGTACTTC.

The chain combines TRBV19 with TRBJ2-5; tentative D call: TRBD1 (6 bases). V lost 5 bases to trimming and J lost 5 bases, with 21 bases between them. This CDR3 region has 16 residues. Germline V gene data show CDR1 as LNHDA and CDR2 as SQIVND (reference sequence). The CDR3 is CASSSTGIRVEETQYF. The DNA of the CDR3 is TGTGCCAGTAGTTCCACAGGGATTCGGGTAGAGGAGACCCAGTACTTC.

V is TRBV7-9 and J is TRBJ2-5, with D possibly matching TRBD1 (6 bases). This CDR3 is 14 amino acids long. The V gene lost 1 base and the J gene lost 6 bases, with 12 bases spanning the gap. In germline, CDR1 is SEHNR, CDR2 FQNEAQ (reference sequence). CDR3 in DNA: TGTGCCAGCAGCTTAGGGGACATGGTACAGACCCAGTACTTC. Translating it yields CASSLGDMVQTQYF.

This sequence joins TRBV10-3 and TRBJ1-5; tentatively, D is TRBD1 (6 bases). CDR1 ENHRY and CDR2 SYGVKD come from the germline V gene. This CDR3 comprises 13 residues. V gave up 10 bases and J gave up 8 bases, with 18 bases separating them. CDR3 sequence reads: CATHTGQGEPQHF. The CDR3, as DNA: TGTGCCACTCATACAGGGCAAGGGGAGCCCCAGCATTTT.